Listed here are 7 T cell receptor beta chains from one sample, sequenced in a study of T cells in Graves' hyperthyroidism and ophthalmopathy. Researchers took RNA transcripts and amplified the TCR beta CDR3 regions from them. Primed by the HTBI set, a first-round RT-PCR was run on the TCR CDR3. TCRdb independently ran MiXCR on the multiplex PCR reads; one entry per CDR3 protein. The table lists around 520,000 distinct CDR3 sequences, roughly 25% of them singletons. The sample taken for sequencing was blood. All receptors come from a woman younger than 45 with Graves' ophthalmopathy.

This clonotype occurred many times. The genes are TRBV28 and TRBJ1-5, with D perhaps TRBD1 (5 bases). The CDR3 is 16 residues long. V dropped 7 bases and J dropped 3 bases, with 19 bases sitting between them. CDR1 and CDR2 from the germline V gene are MDHEN and SYDVKM. This CDR3 reads CASTLSGWGDNQPQHF. In DNA form, the CDR3 reads TGTGCCAGCACCCTTTCAGGGTGGGGAGACAATCAGCCCCAGCATTTT. Full variable domain (remainder filled in from reference TRBV28 and TRBJ1-5): DVKVTQSSRYLVKRTGEKVFLECVQDMDHENMFWYRQDPGLGLRLIYFSYDVKMKEKGDIPEGYSVSREKKERFSLILESASTNQTSMYLCASTLSGWGDNQPQHFGDGTRLSIL.

In this sample, this clonotype turned up a few times. The V gene is TRBV20-1, the J gene TRBJ1-5; D may be TRBD1 (6 bases). The CDR3 sequence is 17 residues long. Deletions cut 1 base from V and 5 bases from J, with 21 bases between. CDR1 is DFQATT and CDR2 is SNEGSKA in the germline V gene (reference sequence). The CDR3 bases are TGCAGTGCTAGAGTCTTAGCCTCCGGAGGGGGTGATCAGCCCCAGCATTTT. Encoded protein: CSARVLASGGGDQPQHF.

This clonotype was seen many times. This chain connects TRBV6-5 to TRBJ2-7; D ambiguous. This CDR3 comprises 12 residues. Germline CDR1 reads MNHEY; CDR2 reads SVGAGI. Trimming took off 5 bases at V and 3 bases at J, with 8 bases between the two ends. For the CDR3, the DNA is TGTGCCAGCAGTATTGGGGACTACGAGCAGTACTTC. Translated, it gives CASSIGDYEQYF.

This clonotype was detected ten times or more. The chain recombines TRBV29-1 with TRBJ1-3; D is undetermined. CDR1 and CDR2 from the germline V gene are SQVTM and ANQGSEA. Trimming took 4 bases from V and 0 from J, leaving 7 bases between them. The CDR3 totals 13 residues. The chain's CDR3 is CSVVGSSGNTIYF. The CDR3 DNA reads as TGCAGCGTTGTCGGCAGCTCTGGAAACACCATATATTTT. Combining the CDR3 with reference TRBV29-1 and TRBJ1-3 gives the whole variable domain SAVISQKPSRDICQRGTSLTIQCQVDSQVTMMFWYRQQPGQSLTLIATANQGSEATYESGFVIDKFPISRPNLTFSTLTVSNMSPEDSSIYLCSVVGSSGNTIYFGEGSWLTVV.

Of note for this clonotype: Since a much larger clone is just one base distant, this may be a read error. The V gene is TRBV18, the J gene TRBJ1-1; the D gene is possibly TRBD1 (5 bases). The germline V gene has CDR1 KGHSH and CDR2 LQKENI. The CDR3 has 14 amino acids. The chain's CDR3 is CASSAPGVGTEAFF. The CDR3 nucleotides are TGTGCCAGCTCAGCACCGGGGGTAGGTACTGAAGCTTTCTTT.

This clonotype was counted between two and nine times. The rearrangement links TRBV6-1 to TRBJ2-5; D is perhaps TRBD1 (6 bases). V lost 5 bases and J 4 bases, leaving 17 bases between the germline ends. Germline CDR1 and CDR2: MNHNS and SASEGT. This CDR3 spans 15 amino acids. The CDR3 nucleotides are TGTGCCAGCAGTCGACAGGAAACTATCGGAGAGACCCAGTACTTC. Residues: CASSRQETIGETQYF.

This clonotype was seen more than once but under ten times. V is TRBV12-3 or TRBV12-4 and J is TRBJ2-5; a weak D match, TRBD2 (7 bases). The ends were cut back, 6 bases at V and 6 bases at J, with 17 bases in the middle. The CDR3 spans 14 residues. CDR3 DNA: TGTGCCAGCAGGCCCGGTTGGGGGGGCCAGACCCAGTACTTC. Translated: CASRPGWGGQTQYF.